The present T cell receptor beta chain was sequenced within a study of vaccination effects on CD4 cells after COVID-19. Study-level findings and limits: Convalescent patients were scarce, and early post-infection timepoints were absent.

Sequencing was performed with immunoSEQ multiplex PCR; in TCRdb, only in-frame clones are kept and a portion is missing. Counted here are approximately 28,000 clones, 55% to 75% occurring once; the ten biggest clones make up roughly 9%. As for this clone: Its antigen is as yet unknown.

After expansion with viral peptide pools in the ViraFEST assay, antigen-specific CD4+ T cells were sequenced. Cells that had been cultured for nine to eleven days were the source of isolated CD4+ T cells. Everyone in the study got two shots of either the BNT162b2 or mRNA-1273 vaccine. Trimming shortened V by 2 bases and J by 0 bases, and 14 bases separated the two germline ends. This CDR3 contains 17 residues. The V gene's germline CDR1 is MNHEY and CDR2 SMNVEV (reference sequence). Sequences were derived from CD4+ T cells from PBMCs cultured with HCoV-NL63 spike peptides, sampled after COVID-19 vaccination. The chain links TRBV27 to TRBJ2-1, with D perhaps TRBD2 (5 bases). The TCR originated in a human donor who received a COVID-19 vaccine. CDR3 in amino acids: CASSLAGSVISYNEQFF. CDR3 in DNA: TGTGCCAGCAGTTTAGCGGGCAGCGTAATCTCCTACAATGAGCAGTTCTTC.